Listed below are T cell receptor beta chains from one sample, sequenced in a study of shared clonotypes between healthy human individuals. Here immunoSEQ multiplex PCR was the method, and the copy in TCRdb shows in-frame clones only, minus some. This table holds 230,000 or so clones, about 65% found once. The sample consisted of memory CD4+ T cells sorted from blood. The receptors here all came from a man between 25 and 39 years old in good health. Each CDR3 is given with its conserved first and last residue. The order of the fields is CDR3 DNA, CDR3 protein, clone size, J gene, V gene, D gene. D genes are given only for firm matches. Only part of the rows carry a size: once, few, many, or a class if the clone is expanded.

DNA: TGTGCCAGCAGTCTACAGGGGACGACCTACGAGCAGTACTTC
CDR3: CASSLQGTTYEQYF
size: -
J: TRBJ2-7
V: TRBV2
D: TRBD1

DNA: TGTGCCAGCATACCCGCCTCCTGGGGAACTGAAGCTTTCTTT
CDR3: CASIPASWGTEAFF
size: -
J: TRBJ1-1
V: TRBV28
D: -

DNA: TGCGCCAGCAGCCAAAACAGGGTAGAGACTGAAGCTTTCTTT
CDR3: CASSQNRVETEAFF
size: -
J: TRBJ1-1
V: TRBV5-1
D: -

DNA: TGTGCCAGCAGTCACATAGCCTACGAGCAGTACTTC
CDR3: CASSHIAYEQYF
size: -
J: TRBJ2-7
V: TRBV6-6
D: -

DNA: TGTGCCACTGCCCTTAGCGGCTACGAGCAGTACTTC
CDR3: CATALSGYEQYF
size: -
J: TRBJ2-7
V: TRBV2
D: -

DNA: TGTGCCAGCAGTGTGGGACTAGCGGGTGAGCAGTTCTTC
CDR3: CASSVGLAGEQFF
size: few
J: TRBJ2-1
V: TRBV6-5
D: TRBD2

DNA: TGTGCCAGCAGCATCGCATGGGGTAGTCCATCTGGGGCCAACGTCCTGACTTTC
CDR3: CASSIAWGSPSGANVLTF
size: -
J: TRBJ2-6
V: TRBV5-6
D: -

DNA: TGTGCCAGCAGCTTAGGACTAGCGTACTACGAGCAGTACTTC
CDR3: CASSLGLAYYEQYF
size: -
J: TRBJ2-7
V: TRBV7-2
D: TRBD2

DNA: TGTGCCGGGGGACAGGGCTACAAACAAGAGACCCAGTACTTC
CDR3: CAGGQGYKQETQYF
size: once
J: TRBJ2-5
V: TRBV2
D: TRBD1

DNA: TGTGCCAGCAGCTTTCTGAGAGGGGAGGGGAACACTGAAGCTTTCTTT
CDR3: CASSFLRGEGNTEAFF
size: -
J: TRBJ1-1
V: TRBV11-2
D: -

DNA: TGCGCCAGCAGTGAGTCATTAACCGGGGAGCTGTTTTTT
CDR3: CASSESLTGELFF
size: -
J: TRBJ2-2
V: TRBV10-1
D: -

DNA: TGTGCCAGCAGTCAGGGGGCTCCTGGCTACACCTTC
CDR3: CASSQGAPGYTF
size: -
J: TRBJ1-2
V: TRBV28
D: TRBD1

DNA: TGTGCCAGCAGCGGACAGGAAGGTAGTCAAGCTTTCTTT
CDR3: CASSGQEGSQAFF
size: few
J: TRBJ1-1
V: TRBV7-8
D: TRBD1

DNA: TGTGCCAGCAGTACGAGGGGCGTTCAGCCCCAGCATTTT
CDR3: CASSTRGVQPQHF
size: few
J: TRBJ1-5
V: TRBV6-6
D: -

DNA: TGTGCCAGCACAGGACAGGCAGGAGGTGAGCAGTTCTTC
CDR3: CASTGQAGGEQFF
size: -
J: TRBJ2-1
V: TRBV6-4
D: TRBD1

DNA: TGTGCCAGCAGTTACGTGGGGCTGAGTGAAAAACTGTTTTTT
CDR3: CASSYVGLSEKLFF
size: -
J: TRBJ1-4
V: TRBV6-6
D: -

DNA: TGTGCCAGCAGCTTAGTCGCGGGAGGGCACTACGAGCAGTACTTC
CDR3: CASSLVAGGHYEQYF
size: -
J: TRBJ2-7
V: TRBV7-2
D: TRBD2

DNA: TGCAGCGTTGTCCCGTGGACTAGCGGGAGCTACAATGAGCAGTTCTTC
CDR3: CSVVPWTSGSYNEQFF
size: -
J: TRBJ2-1
V: TRBV29-1
D: TRBD2

DNA: TGTGCCAGCAGCAAACATAGACAGCGGTCCTACGAGCAGTACTTC
CDR3: CASSKHRQRSYEQYF
size: few
J: TRBJ2-7
V: TRBV21-1
D: -